Only a few counts were recorded for the clone carrying this T cell receptor gamma chain. Its matching antigen is unknown. It is likely a read error: a sequence one base away is far more abundant. The same CDR3 also results from other DNA sequences found in this sample. Flow sorting of PBMC yielded separate Vgamma9/Vdelta2+ and Vdelta2-negative gammadelta T cell populations for bulk repertoire analysis. This sample was taken from a study of γδ T cells in repeated Plasmodium falciparum infection. Study-level points and caveats: Vdelta2-negative gammadelta repertoires, largely Vdelta1+, seemingly showed infection-driven waves of new clonal selection. Over time and infection, Vgamma9/Vdelta2+ repertoires remained highly stable and polyclonal.

TCRdb fed the multiplex PCR reads into CATT to redo clone calling. The sample records tens of thousands of gamma-chain clones, over 1.3% being singletons. CDR1 and CDR2 from the germline V gene are EGSNGY and YDSYNSKV. The CDR3 totals 13 residues. The chain links TRGV2 to TRGJ1 or TRGJ2. Sample: gamma-delta T cells from blood. The sequence came from a pool of human donors (malaria-infected and uninfected, not separated). CDR3 protein: CATWELAYYKKLF. The CDR3 coding sequence is TGTGCCACCTGGGAGCTGGCATATTATAAGAAACTCTTC.